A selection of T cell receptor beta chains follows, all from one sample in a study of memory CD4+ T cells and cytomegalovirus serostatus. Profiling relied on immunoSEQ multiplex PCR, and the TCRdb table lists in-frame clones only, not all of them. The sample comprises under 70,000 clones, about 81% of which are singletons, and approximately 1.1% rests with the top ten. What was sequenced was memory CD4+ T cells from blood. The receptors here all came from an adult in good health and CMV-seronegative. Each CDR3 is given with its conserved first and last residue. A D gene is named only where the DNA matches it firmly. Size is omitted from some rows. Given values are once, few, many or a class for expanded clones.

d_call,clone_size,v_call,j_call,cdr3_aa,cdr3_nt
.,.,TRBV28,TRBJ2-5,CASRSLRETQYF,TGTGCCAGCAGGTCCTTGAGGGAGACCCAGTACTTC
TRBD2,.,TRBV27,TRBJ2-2,CASSSLAGGSTGELFF,TGTGCCAGCAGTTCCCTAGCGGGAGGGAGCACCGGGGAGCTGTTTTTT
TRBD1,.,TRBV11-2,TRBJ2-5,CASSRGQQETQYF,TGTGCCAGCAGCCGGGGACAGCAAGAGACCCAGTACTTC
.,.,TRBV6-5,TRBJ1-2,CASTPAGRDYGYTF,TGTGCCAGCACCCCCGCCGGCAGGGACTATGGCTACACCTTC
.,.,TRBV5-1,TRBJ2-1,CASSFGAHHNEQFF,TGCGCCAGCAGCTTTGGGGCACACCACAATGAGCAGTTCTTC
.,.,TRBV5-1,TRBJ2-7,CASTRGGVLASEQYF,TGCGCCAGCACCCGGGGTGGGGTGCTAGCGAGCGAGCAGTACTTC
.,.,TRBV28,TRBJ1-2,CASSFRVVGYGYTF,TGTGCCAGCAGTTTCCGGGTTGTCGGCTATGGCTACACCTTC
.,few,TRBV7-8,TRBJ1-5,CASSLSGVNQPQHF,TGTGCCAGCAGCTTATCGGGGGTGAATCAGCCCCAGCATTTT
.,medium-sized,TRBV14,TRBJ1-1,CASSHLGLGQANGAFF,TGTGCCAGCAGCCACCTCGGATTAGGGCAGGCCAATGGAGCTTTCTTT
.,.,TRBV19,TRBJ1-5,CASIADRTSNQPQHF,TGTGCCAGTATTGCGGACAGAACCAGCAATCAGCCCCAGCATTTT
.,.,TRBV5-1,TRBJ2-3,CASSSGMGGDTQYF,TGCGCCAGCAGCTCGGGGATGGGAGGAGATACGCAGTATTTT
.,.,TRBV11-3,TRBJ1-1,CASSSPRVTEAFF,TGTGCCAGCAGCTCCCCCCGGGTCACTGAAGCTTTCTTT
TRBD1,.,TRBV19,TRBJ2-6,CASSKDRASGANVLTF,TGTGCCAGTAGTAAGGACAGGGCTTCTGGGGCCAACGTCCTGACTTTC
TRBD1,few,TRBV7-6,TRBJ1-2,CASSSGQGRGYTF,TGTGCCAGCAGCTCGGGACAGGGTCGTGGCTACACCTTC
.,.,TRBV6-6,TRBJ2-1,CASSDYPNEQFF,TGTGCCAGCAGCGACTACCCCAATGAGCAGTTCTTC
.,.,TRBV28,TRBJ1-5,CASSLIVGMAQHF,TGTGCCAGCAGTTTAATCGTTGGGATGGCCCAGCATTTT
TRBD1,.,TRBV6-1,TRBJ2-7,CASSTGQGIYEQYF,TGTGCCAGCAGTACAGGACAGGGGATCTACGAGCAGTACTTC
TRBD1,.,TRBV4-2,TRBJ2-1,CASSRGGTGATEQFF,TGTGCCAGCAGCCGAGGGGGGACAGGGGCCACTGAGCAGTTCTTC
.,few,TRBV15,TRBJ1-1,CATSLGTRNTEAFF,TGTGCCACCAGCCTGGGGACAAGGAACACTGAAGCTTTCTTT
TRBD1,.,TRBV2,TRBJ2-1,CASKGDRGYNEQFF,TGTGCCAGCAAAGGGGACAGGGGTTACAATGAGCAGTTCTTC
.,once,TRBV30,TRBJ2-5,CAWSVGGFVGTQYF,TGTGCCTGGAGTGTAGGGGGTTTTGTCGGGACCCAGTACTTC
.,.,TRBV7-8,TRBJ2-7,CASSLGDMTYEQYF,TGTGCCAGCAGCTTAGGGGACATGACCTACGAGCAGTACTTC
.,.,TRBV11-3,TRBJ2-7,CASSPGTFGEQYF,TGTGCCAGCAGCCCCGGGACCTTTGGCGAGCAGTACTTC
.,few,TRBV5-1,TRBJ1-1,CASSPGTLNTEAFF,TGCGCCAGCAGCCCCGGGACACTGAACACTGAAGCTTTCTTT
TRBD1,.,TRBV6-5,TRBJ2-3,CASSLTGGGTDTQYF,TGTGCCAGCAGTTTGACAGGGGGGGGCACAGATACGCAGTATTTT
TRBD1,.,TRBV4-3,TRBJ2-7,CASRFLTGGIYEQYF,TGCGCCAGCAGATTTTTGACAGGGGGCATCTACGAGCAGTACTTC
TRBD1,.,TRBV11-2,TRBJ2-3,CASSLTTGLGTDTQYF,TGTGCCAGCAGCCTGACGACAGGGTTGGGCACAGATACGCAGTATTTT
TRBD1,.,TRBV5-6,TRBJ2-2,CASSWGTGANTGELFF,TGTGCCAGCAGCTGGGGGACAGGGGCAAACACCGGGGAGCTGTTTTTT
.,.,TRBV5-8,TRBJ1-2,CASSYEYYGYTF,TGTGCCAGCAGCTACGAGTACTATGGCTACACCTTC
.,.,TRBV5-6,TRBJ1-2,CASSTTNYGYTF,TGTGCCAGCAGCACTACTAACTATGGCTACACCTTC
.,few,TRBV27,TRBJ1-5,CASRGGNNQPQHF,TGTGCCAGCAGGGGGGGCAACAATCAGCCCCAGCATTTT
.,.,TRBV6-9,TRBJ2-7,CASSYLRGFYEQYF,TGTGCCAGCAGTTATCTACGGGGATTCTACGAGCAGTACTTC
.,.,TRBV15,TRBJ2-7,CATSRDRLGREGLSRYEQYF,TGTGCCACCAGCAGAGATCGTTTAGGCAGGGAAGGCTTGTCACGCTACGAGCAGTACTTC
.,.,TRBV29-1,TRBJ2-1,CSVKQSNEQFF,TGCAGCGTCAAACAGAGCAATGAGCAGTTCTTC
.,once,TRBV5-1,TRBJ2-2,CASSTGLANTGELFF,TGCGCCAGTTCGACAGGTCTTGCGAACACCGGGGAGCTGTTTTTT
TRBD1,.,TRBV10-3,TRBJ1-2,CAISSRDSRFYGYTF,TGTGCCATCAGTTCTAGGGACAGCCGATTCTATGGCTACACCTTC
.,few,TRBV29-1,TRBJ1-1,CSVQPHQMNTEAFF,TGCAGCGTCCAACCTCACCAAATGAACACTGAAGCTTTCTTT
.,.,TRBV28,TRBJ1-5,CASRTMRGRSNQPQHF,TGTGCCAGCAGAACCATGAGGGGGAGGAGTAATCAGCCCCAGCATTTT
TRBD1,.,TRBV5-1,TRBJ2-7,CASSWTGSYEQYF,TGCGCCAGCAGCTGGACAGGGAGCTACGAGCAGTACTTC
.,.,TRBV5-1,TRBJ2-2,CASSSTTRSSEGLFF,TGCGCCAGCAGCTCGACGACTCGGTCCTCTGAAGGGCTGTTTTTT
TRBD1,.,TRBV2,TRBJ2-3,CASTRQGAHTDTQYF,TGTGCCAGCACCCGACAGGGGGCGCATACAGATACGCAGTATTTT
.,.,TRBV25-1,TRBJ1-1,CASTGMGNTEAFF,TGTGCCAGCACCGGAATGGGCAACACTGAAGCTTTCTTT
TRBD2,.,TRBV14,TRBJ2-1,CASSQRASGSYEQFF,TGTGCCAGCAGCCAAAGGGCTAGCGGGAGCTATGAGCAGTTCTTC
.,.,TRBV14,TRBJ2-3,CASSQDPSGLTDTQYF,TGTGCCAGCAGCCAAGACCCCAGCGGGCTCACAGATACGCAGTATTTT
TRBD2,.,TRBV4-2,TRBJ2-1,CASSQLTSGSLQSNEQFF,TGTGCCAGCAGCCAGCTGACTAGCGGCTCCCTACAAAGTAATGAGCAGTTCTTC
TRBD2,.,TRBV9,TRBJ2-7,CASSVEPAGPSGQYF,TGTGCCAGCAGCGTCGAACCAGCGGGACCTTCTGGGCAGTACTTC
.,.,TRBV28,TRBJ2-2,CASSFGAARELFF,TGTGCCAGCAGTTTCGGGGCAGCGAGGGAGCTGTTTTTT
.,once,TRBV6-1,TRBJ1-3,CASSGYFGNTIYF,TGTGCCAGCAGTGGATACTTTGGAAACACCATATATTTT
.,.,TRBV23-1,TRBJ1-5,CASSRPRHRHSNQPQHF,TGCGCCAGCAGTCGACCCCGTCACCGGCATAGCAATCAGCCCCAGCATTTT
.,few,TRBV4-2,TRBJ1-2,CASSQDSLGTVYGYTF,TGTGCCAGCAGCCAAGATTCCCTAGGCACGGTCTATGGCTACACCTTC
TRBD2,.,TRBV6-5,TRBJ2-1,CASAPGLAGDEQFF,TGTGCCAGCGCGCCTGGACTAGCGGGCGATGAGCAGTTCTTC
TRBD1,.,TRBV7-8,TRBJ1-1,CASSLGGAGTEAFF,TGTGCCAGCAGCCTAGGGGGCGCCGGGACTGAAGCTTTCTTT
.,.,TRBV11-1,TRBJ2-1,CASRGKVSYNEQFF,TGTGCCAGCAGGGGGAAAGTTTCCTACAATGAGCAGTTCTTC
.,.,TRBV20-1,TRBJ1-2,CSAGIYGYTF,TGCAGTGCGGGGATCTATGGCTACACCTTC
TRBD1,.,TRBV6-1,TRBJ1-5,CASSEGRGPGQPQHF,TGTGCCAGCAGTGAAGGCAGGGGGCCGGGTCAGCCCCAGCATTTT